This T cell receptor beta chain was profiled in a study of blood T cells in healthy people across ages. Study as a whole: T cells yielded about one barcoded beta molecule per two cells through template switching. Study-wide results and caveats: Both naive CD4+ cell counts and diversity were greater in long-lived donors than in aged donors. A strong correlation was seen between TCR beta diversity and naive T cell percentage. Diversity estimates from one million T cells were considered underestimates.

Regarding this clonotype: Its target is unknown.

Using a J-beta primer mix together with a sample-barcoded 5' primer, a second PCR was run for 7 to 11 cycles. TCRdb re-derived calls from the 5' RACE reads in MiXCR, one entry per CDR3 protein. The sample has about 930,000 distinct CDR3 sequences; about 29% are singletons. The CDR3 has 16 residues. These data were also filed under a second study, of T cells of mothers and their children.

This sequence originates from a woman aged 40 to 50 in good health. Sequenced material: blood. The chain uses TRBV21-1 and TRBJ2-3; TRBD1 was called by the table and not checked on the DNA. TRBV21-1 is described as a pseudogene. The CDR3, as DNA: TGTGCCAGCAGCATTGGGCAGGGGGGATGTACAGATACGCAGTATTTT. Its translation: CASSIGQGGCTDTQYF.